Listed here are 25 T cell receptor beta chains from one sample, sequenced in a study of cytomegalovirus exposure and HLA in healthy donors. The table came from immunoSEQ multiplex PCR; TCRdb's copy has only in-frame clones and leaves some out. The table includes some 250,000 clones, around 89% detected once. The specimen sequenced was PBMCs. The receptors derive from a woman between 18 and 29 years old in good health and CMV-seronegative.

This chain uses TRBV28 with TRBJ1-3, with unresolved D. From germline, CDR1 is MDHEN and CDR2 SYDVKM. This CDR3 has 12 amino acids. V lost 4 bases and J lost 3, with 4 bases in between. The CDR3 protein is CASSSVGNTIYF. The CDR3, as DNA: TGTGCCAGCAGTTCGGTTGGAAACACCATATATTTT.

In DNA form, the CDR3 reads TGTGCCAGCAGCTCATATACAGGGAATTCACCCCTCCACTTT. Translation gives CASSSYTGNSPLHF. The chain is built from TRBV11-2 and TRBJ1-6; weak D call: TRBD1 (6 bases). Germline V gives CDR1 SGHAT, CDR2 FQNNGV. The V end was cut by 4 bases, the J end by 7 bases, with 11 bases between. CDR3 length: 14 residues.

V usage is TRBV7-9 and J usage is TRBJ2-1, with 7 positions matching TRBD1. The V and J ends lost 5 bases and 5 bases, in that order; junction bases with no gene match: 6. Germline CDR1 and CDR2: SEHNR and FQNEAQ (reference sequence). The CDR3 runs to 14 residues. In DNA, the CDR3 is TGTGCCAGCAGCCCCCCTGACAGGGACAATGAGCAGTTCTTC. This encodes CASSPPDRDNEQFF.

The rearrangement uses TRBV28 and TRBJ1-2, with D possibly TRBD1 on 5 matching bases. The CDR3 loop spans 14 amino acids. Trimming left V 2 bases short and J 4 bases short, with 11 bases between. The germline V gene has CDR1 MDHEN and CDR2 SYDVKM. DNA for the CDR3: TGTGCCAGCAGTTTACTGGACGGGGGCTATGGCTACACCTTC. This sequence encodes CASSLLDGGYGYTF.

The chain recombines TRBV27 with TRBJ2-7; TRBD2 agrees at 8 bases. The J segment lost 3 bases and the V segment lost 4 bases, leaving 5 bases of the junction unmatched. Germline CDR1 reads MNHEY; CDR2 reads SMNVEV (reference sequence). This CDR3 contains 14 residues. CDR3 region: CASSSKRGSYEQYF. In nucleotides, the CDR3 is TGTGCCAGCAGTTCGAAGCGGGGGAGCTACGAGCAGTACTTC.

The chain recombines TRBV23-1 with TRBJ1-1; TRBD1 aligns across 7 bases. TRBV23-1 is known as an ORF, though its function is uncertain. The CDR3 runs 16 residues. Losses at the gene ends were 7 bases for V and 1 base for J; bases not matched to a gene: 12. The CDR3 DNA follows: TGCGCCAGCACCGCAGGGGGTCAGCCCGAGAACACTGAAGCTTTCTTT. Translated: CASTAGGQPENTEAFF.

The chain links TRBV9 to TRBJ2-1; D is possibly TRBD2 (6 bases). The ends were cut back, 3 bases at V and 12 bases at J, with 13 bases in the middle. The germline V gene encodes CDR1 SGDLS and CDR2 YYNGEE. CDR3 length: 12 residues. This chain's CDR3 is CASSEGLPPQFF. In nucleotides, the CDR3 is TGTGCCAGCAGCGAGGGACTTCCGCCGCAGTTCTTC.

The CDR3 reads CASSYSRTGIGPQHF. The CDR3 DNA follows: TGTGCCAGCAGTTACTCGAGGACCGGGATAGGGCCCCAGCATTTT. The gene calls are TRBV6-5 and TRBJ1-5; no definite D call. Trimming pared 0 bases from V and 9 bases from J, leaving 15 bases between. CDR3 length: 15 residues. Germline V gene data show CDR1 as MNHEY and CDR2 as SVGAGI.

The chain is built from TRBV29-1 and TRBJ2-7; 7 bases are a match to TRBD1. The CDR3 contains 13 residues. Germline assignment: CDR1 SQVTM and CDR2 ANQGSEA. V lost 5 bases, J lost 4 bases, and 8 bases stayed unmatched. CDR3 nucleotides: TGCAGCGTTAAGTCAGGGGGTCGGTACGAGCAGTACTTC. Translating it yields CSVKSGGRYEQYF.

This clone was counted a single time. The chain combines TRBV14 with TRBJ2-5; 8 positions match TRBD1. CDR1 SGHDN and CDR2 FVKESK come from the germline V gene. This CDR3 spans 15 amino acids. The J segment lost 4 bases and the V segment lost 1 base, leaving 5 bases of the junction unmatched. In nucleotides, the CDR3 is TGTGCCAGCAGCCAAGGGACAGGGTTGTCAGAGACCCAGTACTTC. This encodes CASSQGTGLSETQYF.

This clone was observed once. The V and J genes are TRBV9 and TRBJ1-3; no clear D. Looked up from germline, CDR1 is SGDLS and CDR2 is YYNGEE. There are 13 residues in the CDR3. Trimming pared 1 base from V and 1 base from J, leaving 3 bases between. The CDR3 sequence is CASSVQSGNTIYF. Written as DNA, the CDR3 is TGTGCCAGCAGCGTACAGTCTGGAAACACCATATATTTT.

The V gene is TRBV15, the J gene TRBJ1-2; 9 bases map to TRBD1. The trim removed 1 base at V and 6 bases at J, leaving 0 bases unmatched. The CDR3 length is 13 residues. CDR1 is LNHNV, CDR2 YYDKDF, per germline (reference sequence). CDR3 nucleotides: TGTGCCACCAGCAGAGGGACAGGGGATGGCTACACCTTC. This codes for CATSRGTGDGYTF.

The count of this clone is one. As DNA, the CDR3 is TGTGCCAGCAGCAAGAAATACAGGGGACAATCCTATAATTCACCCCTCCACTTT. It codes for CASSKKYRGQSYNSPLHF. This rearrangement joins TRBV27 to TRBJ1-6; 7 bases line up with TRBD1. This CDR3 comprises 18 residues. Germline CDR1 MNHEY, CDR2 SMNVEV (reference sequence). V lost 6 bases to trimming and J lost 1 base; unmatched junction nucleotides: 12.

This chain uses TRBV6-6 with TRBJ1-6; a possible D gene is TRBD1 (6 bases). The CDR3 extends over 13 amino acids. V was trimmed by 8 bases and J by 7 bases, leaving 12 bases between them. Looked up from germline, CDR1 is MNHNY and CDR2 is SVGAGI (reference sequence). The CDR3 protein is CASDRLANSPLHF. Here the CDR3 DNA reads TGTGCCAGCGACAGGTTGGCAAATTCACCCCTCCACTTT.

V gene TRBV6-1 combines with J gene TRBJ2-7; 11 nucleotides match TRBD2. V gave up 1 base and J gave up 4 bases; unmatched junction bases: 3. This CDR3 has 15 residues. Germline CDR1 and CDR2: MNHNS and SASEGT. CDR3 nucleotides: TGTGCCAGCAGTGAAGGTGCTAGCGGGGGGTACGAGCAGTACTTC. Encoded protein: CASSEGASGGYEQYF.

This CDR3 is CASSLRQGVITEAFF. The CDR3 coding sequence is TGCGCCAGCAGCTTGAGACAGGGGGTAATCACTGAAGCTTTCTTT. This chain links TRBV5-1 with TRBJ1-1, with TRBD1 matching over 9 bases. Per the germline V gene, CDR1 is SGHRS and CDR2 is YFSETQ. CDR3 length: 15 amino acids. J was trimmed by 4 bases and V by 1 base; bases with no gene match: 5.

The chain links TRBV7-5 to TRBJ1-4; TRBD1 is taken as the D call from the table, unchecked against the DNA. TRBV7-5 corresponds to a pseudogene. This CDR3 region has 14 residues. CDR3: CARSLETGGEKLFF. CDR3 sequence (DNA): TGTGCCAGAAGCTTAGAGACAGGGGGTGAAAAACTGTTTTTT.

The CDR3 spells CASSPGAGEAYEQYV. The CDR3 coding sequence is TGTGCCAGCTCACCAGGAGCGGGGGAAGCCTACGAGCAGTACGTC. This rearrangement joins TRBV18 to TRBJ2-7; 8 bases map to TRBD2. CDR3 length equals 15 residues. V lost 2 bases to trimming and J lost 2 bases; unmatched junction nucleotides: 5. CDR1 and CDR2 from the germline V gene are KGHSH and LQKENI.

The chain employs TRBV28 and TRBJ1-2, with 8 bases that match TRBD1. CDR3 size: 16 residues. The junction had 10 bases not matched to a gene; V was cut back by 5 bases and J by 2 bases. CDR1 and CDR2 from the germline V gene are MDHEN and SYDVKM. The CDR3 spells CASSPDRGRSNYGYTF. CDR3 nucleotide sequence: TGTGCCAGCAGTCCCGACAGGGGAAGGTCGAACTATGGCTACACCTTC.

The CDR3 protein is CASSPQLLAGGTYNEQFF. The CDR3 DNA is TGTGCCAGCAGCCCCCAACTACTAGCGGGGGGCACTTACAATGAGCAGTTCTTC. The chain combines TRBV7-3 with TRBJ2-1; 12 bases fit TRBD2. The CDR3 contains 18 residues. J gave up 4 bases and V 5 bases, and 12 bases lay outside the gene matches. Germline V gene lookup returns CDR1 SGHTA and CDR2 FQGTGA.

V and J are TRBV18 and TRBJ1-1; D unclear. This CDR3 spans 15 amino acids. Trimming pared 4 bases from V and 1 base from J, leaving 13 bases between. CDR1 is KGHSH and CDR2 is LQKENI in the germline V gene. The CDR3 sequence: CASSREGRSNTEAFF. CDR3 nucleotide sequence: TGTGCCAGCTCACGCGAAGGCAGGTCGAACACTGAAGCTTTCTTT.

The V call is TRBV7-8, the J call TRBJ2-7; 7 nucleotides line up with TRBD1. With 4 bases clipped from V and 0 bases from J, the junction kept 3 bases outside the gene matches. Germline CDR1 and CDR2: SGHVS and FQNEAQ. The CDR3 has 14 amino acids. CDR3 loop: CASSSAGGSYEQYF. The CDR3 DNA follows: TGTGCCAGCAGCTCCGCAGGGGGCTCCTACGAGCAGTACTTC.

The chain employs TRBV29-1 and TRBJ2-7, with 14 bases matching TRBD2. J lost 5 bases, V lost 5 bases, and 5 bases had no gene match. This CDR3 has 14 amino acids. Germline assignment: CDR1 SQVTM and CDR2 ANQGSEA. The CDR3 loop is CSVPPGLAGDEQYF. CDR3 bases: TGCAGCGTTCCACCGGGACTAGCGGGGGACGAGCAGTACTTC.

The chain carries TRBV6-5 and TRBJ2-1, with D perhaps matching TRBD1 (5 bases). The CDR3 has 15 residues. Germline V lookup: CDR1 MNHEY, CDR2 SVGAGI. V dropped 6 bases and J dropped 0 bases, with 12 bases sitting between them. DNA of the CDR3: TGTGCCAGCAGGGACACTGTGAGCTCCTACAATGAGCAGTTCTTC. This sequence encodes CASRDTVSSYNEQFF.

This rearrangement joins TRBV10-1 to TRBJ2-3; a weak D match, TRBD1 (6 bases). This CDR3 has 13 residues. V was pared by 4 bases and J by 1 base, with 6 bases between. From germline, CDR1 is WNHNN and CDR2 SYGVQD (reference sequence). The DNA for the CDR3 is TGCGCCAGCAGTGCAGGGGGCACAGATACGCAGTATTTT. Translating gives CASSAGGTDTQYF.